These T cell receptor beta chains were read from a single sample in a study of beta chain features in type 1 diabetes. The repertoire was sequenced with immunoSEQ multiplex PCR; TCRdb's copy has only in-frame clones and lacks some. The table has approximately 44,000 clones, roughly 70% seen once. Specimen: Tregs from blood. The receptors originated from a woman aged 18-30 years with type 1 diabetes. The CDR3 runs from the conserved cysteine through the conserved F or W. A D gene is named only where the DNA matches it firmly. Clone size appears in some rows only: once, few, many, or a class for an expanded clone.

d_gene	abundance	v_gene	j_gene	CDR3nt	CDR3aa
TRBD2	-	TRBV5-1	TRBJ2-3	TGCGCCAGCAGCTTCAACTTGGCGGGGGGGACCACAGATACGCAGTATTTT	CASSFNLAGGTTDTQYF
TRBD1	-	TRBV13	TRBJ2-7	TGTGCCAGCAGCTTGGCCCCCGGGACAGGGTCCTACGAGCAGTACTTC	CASSLAPGTGSYEQYF
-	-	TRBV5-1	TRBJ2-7	TGCGCCAGCAGCTTCCTACCTCCAGGGCAGGGGTTGTTATACGAGCAGTACTTC	CASSFLPPGQGLLYEQYF
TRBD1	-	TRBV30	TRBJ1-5	TGTGCCTGGAGTTTACAGGGGAATCAGCCCCAGCATTTT	CAWSLQGNQPQHF
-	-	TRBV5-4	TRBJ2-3	TGTGCCAGCAGTCTAGCCTCGTGGGGGGGCCACACAGATACGCAGTATTTT	CASSLASWGGHTDTQYF
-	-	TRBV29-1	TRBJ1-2	TGCAGCGCCGGGACAATGAGATATGGCTACACCTTC	CSAGTMRYGYTF
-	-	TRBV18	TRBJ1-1	TGTGCCAGCTCTCCGGCAGGACTGGGGACTGAAGCTTTCTTT	CASSPAGLGTEAFF
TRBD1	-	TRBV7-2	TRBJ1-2	TGTGCCAGCAGCCATGGACAGGTGTCCTATGGCTACACCTTC	CASSHGQVSYGYTF
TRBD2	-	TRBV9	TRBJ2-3	TGTGCCAGCAGCGTAGGACTAGCGCGGGGTAGCACAGATACGCAGTATTTT	CASSVGLARGSTDTQYF
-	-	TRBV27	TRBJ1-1	TGTGCCAGCAGTCCGAGAGGGAACACTGAAGCTTTCTTT	CASSPRGNTEAFF
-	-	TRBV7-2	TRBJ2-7	TGTGCCAGCAGCTCATCGGTCGGCTACGAGCAGTACTTC	CASSSSVGYEQYF
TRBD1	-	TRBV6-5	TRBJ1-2	TGTGCCAGCAGTTACGGGGACAGGGGATCCTACACCTTC	CASSYGDRGSYTF
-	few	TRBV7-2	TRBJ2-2	TGTGCCAGCGCTATCACTTCAGGGGCTTCGGGGGAGCTGTTTTTT	CASAITSGASGELFF
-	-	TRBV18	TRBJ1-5	TGTGCCAGCTCACGATCCCCTACAGTGCTGGATCAGCCCCAGCATTTT	CASSRSPTVLDQPQHF
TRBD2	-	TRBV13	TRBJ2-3	TGTGCCAGCAGCTTAGGCCTAAGATGGACTAGCGGAAACACAGATACGCAGTATTTT	CASSLGLRWTSGNTDTQYF
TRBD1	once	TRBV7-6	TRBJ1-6	TGTGCCAGCAGCTTACGGGCACCGGGACAGGCGATTTCACCCCTCCACTTT	CASSLRAPGQAISPLHF
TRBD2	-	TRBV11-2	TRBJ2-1	TGTGCCAGCAGCCCGAATAGCGGGATTGAGCAGTTCTTC	CASSPNSGIEQFF
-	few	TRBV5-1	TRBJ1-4	TGCGCCAGCAGCTTGGCGGGTTCAACAACTAATGAAAAACTGTTTTTT	CASSLAGSTTNEKLFF
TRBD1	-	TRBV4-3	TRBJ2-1	TGCGCCAGCAGCCAAGATCCTGGACAGGGTTCCCACAATGAGCAGTTCTTC	CASSQDPGQGSHNEQFF
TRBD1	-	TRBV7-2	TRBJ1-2	TGTGCCAGCAGCTTAGGGTCAGGGGGCGGCTATGGCTACACCTTC	CASSLGSGGGYGYTF
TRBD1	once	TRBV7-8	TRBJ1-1	TGTGCCAGCAGCGCCGGGACAGGGACCTGGATCACTGAAGCTTTCTTT	CASSAGTGTWITEAFF
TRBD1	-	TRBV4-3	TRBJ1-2	TGCGCCAGCAGCCAAGAGGGGACAGCCACCTATGGCTACACCTTC	CASSQEGTATYGYTF
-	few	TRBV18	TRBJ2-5	TGTGCCAGCTCATCATTCCAAGAGACCCAGTACTTC	CASSSFQETQYF
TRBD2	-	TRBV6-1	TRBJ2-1	TGTGCCAGCAGTGGACTAGCGGGAGGCGGCGAGCAGTTCTTC	CASSGLAGGGEQFF
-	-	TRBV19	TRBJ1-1	TGTGCCTCAAGTGGTCCGCGGAACACTGAAGCTTTCTTT	CASSGPRNTEAFF
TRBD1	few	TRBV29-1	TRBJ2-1	TGCAGCGCTTTATGGGACAGGTACAATGAGCAGTTCTTC	CSALWDRYNEQFF
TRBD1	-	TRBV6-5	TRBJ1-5	TGTGCCAGCAGGCTACAGGGGATGGGCAATCAGCCCCAGCATTTT	CASRLQGMGNQPQHF
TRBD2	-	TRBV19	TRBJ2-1	TGTGCCAGTAGTATATCGGCGGGGGGGCTGGATGAGCAGTTCTTC	CASSISAGGLDEQFF
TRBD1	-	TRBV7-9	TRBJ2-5	TGTGCCAGCAGCTCCGGGACAGCCTGGTACCAAGAGACCCAGTACTTC	CASSSGTAWYQETQYF